This TCR beta chain was retrieved from a study of blood T cell repertoires in COVID-19. In the study overall: Samples of COVID-19 (acute and convalescent) were obtained from the United States, Italy and Spain.

The protocol was immunoSEQ multiplex PCR, while the TCRdb copy is restricted to in-frame clones and leaves out a portion. The table has under 150,000 clones, just under 85% seen once. Germline loops: CDR1 ENHRY, CDR2 SYGVKD. V was pared by 5 bases and J by 6 bases, with 13 bases between. The CDR3 totals 14 residues. This TCR derives from a woman in her thirties or forties with active or convalescent COVID-19. Source material: peripheral blood. This chain links TRBV10-3 with TRBJ2-2; D possibly corresponds to TRBD1 (5 bases). The CDR3: CAISPTGNAGELFF. The CDR3 nucleotides read TGTGCCATCAGTCCCACAGGTAACGCCGGGGAGCTGTTTTTT.